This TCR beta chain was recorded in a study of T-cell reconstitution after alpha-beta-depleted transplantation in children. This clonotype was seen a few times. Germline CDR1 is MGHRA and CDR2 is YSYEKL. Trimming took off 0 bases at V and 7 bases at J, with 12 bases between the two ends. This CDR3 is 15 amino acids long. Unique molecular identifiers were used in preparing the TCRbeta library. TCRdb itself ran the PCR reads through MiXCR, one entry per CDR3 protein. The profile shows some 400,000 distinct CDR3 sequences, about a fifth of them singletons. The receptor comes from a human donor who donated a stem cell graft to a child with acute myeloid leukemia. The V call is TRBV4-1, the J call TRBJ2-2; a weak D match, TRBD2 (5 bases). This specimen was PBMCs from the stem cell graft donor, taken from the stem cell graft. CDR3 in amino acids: CASSQEQRDDGELFF. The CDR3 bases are TGCGCCAGCAGCCAAGAACAACGGGATGACGGGGAGCTGTTTTTT.